The T cell receptor (beta chain) described here comes from a study of T cells in Graves' hyperthyroidism and ophthalmopathy. The study, taken as a whole, reports: Ophthalmopathy was identified by the model a median 6.5 months ahead of onset.

V gave up 5 bases and J gave up 4 bases, with 21 bases separating them. Germline-derived CDR1 and CDR2 are DFQATT and SNEGSKA (reference sequence). The length of the CDR3 is 15 residues. Regions amplified from RNA transcripts were the TCR beta CDR3 regions. RT-PCR in the first round (using the HTBI primer set) targeted the TCR CDR3. TCRdb reprocessed the multiplex PCR reads via MiXCR and lists one record per CDR3 protein. The sample carries roughly 600,000 distinct CDR3 sequences, 13% to 15% recorded once. Notes on this clonotype: What it binds is not known.

Uncontrolled infections, other autoimmune diseases, pregnancy or lactation led to exclusion of patients. Diagnoses rested on clinical symptoms, serum thyroxine and TRAb, thyroid ultrasound and orbital computed tomography. Out of roughly 9.1 ml of fresh peripheral blood came the PBMCs. The clonotype comes from a woman aged 50 to 60 with Graves' ophthalmopathy. This chain joins TRBV20-1 and TRBJ2-7, with D possibly being TRBD1 (5 bases). Input material: blood. The CDR3 loop is CSAQDRHSMLYEQYF. The CDR3 bases are TGCAGTGCTCAAGACAGACACTCCATGCTTTACGAGCAGTACTTC.